The 23 T cell receptor beta chains below were found in one sample sequenced in a study of blood T cell repertoires in COVID-19. Clones were sequenced by immunoSEQ multiplex PCR, and TCRdb holds only the in-frame ones, with some missing. The sample holds some 240,000 clones, roughly 82% seen once. Sequenced material: peripheral blood. The source is a woman in her forties who had recovered from COVID-19.

V and J are TRBV2 and TRBJ2-7; perhaps TRBD1 as D (6 bases). The CDR3 runs 13 residues. The V end lost 5 bases, the J end lost 7 bases, and 15 bases lay between the germline ends. Germline V gene data show CDR1 as SNHLY and CDR2 as FYNNEI. CDR3: CASSQQGVGEQYF. In DNA, the CDR3 is TGTGCCAGCAGTCAACAGGGAGTGGGGGAGCAGTACTTC.

V is TRBV3-1 (or the pseudogene TRBV3-2) and J is TRBJ2-2; no clear D. Germline assignment: CDR1 LGHDT and CDR2 YNNKEL (reference sequence). Trimming stripped 0 bases from V and 3 bases from J, with 5 bases between. The CDR3 is 14 amino acids. CDR3: CASSQESYTGELFF. In DNA, the CDR3 is TGTGCCAGCAGCCAAGAATCTTACACCGGGGAGCTGTTTTTT.

The chain carries TRBV9 and TRBJ1-1; no firm D call. Germline CDR1 reads SGDLS; CDR2 reads YYNGEE. The CDR3 consists of 13 residues. Deletions cut 2 bases from V and 5 bases from J, with 10 bases between. CDR3 sequence (DNA): TGTGCCAGCAGCGTCGACGAGGTGACTGAAGCTTTCTTT. Translation: CASSVDEVTEAFF.

This clone was detected a few times. The V call is TRBV3-1 (or the pseudogene TRBV3-2), the J call TRBJ1-1, with unresolved D. V shed 1 base and J shed 4 bases, with 10 bases lying between them. Germline V gene data show CDR1 as LGHDT and CDR2 as YNNKEL (reference sequence). This CDR3 region has 14 residues. CDR3 DNA: TGTGCCAGCAGCCAAGGGGGAGGTTTCACTGAAGCTTTCTTT. Amino acids: CASSQGGGFTEAFF.

J is TRBJ2-3 and V is TRBV27; perhaps TRBD2 as D (6 bases). The CDR3 length is 16 residues. V was pared by 6 bases and J by 5 bases, with 21 bases between. In germline, CDR1 is MNHEY, CDR2 SMNVEV (reference sequence). CDR3 region: CASSSGWGTGRDTQYF. CDR3 nucleotide sequence: TGTGCCAGCAGCTCAGGGTGGGGGACCGGGAGAGATACGCAGTATTTT.

The rearrangement links TRBV3-1 (or the pseudogene TRBV3-2) to TRBJ1-2, with D possibly TRBD1 on 5 matching bases. This CDR3 is built from 14 residues. The V end was cut by 5 bases, the J end by 4 bases, with 14 bases between. Germline loops: CDR1 LGHDT, CDR2 YNNKEL (reference sequence). The CDR3 loop is CASSTRQNLYGYTF. In DNA form, the CDR3 reads TGTGCCAGCAGCACACGACAGAACCTCTATGGCTACACCTTC.

The V gene is TRBV19, the J gene TRBJ2-5, with 10 bases fitting TRBD2. V was pared by 1 base and J by 5 bases, with 7 bases of the junction left unmatched. The CDR3 sequence is 16 residues long. In germline, CDR1 is LNHDA, CDR2 SQIVND (reference sequence). The CDR3 nucleotides read TGTGCCAGTAGTATAGGGGCTAGCGGGGGTCAGGAGACCCAGTACTTC. Translated: CASSIGASGGQETQYF. Drawing the rest from reference TRBV19 and TRBJ2-5, the complete variable domain is DGGITQSPKYLFRKEGQNVTLSCEQNLNHDAMYWYRQDPGQGLRLIYYSQIVNDFQKGDIAEGYSVSREKKESFPLTVTSAQKNPTAFYLCASSIGASGGQETQYFGPGTRLLVL.

The chain has TRBV5-1 and TRBJ1-2; D is perhaps TRBD1 (5 bases). The CDR3 consists of 15 residues. Trimming took off 2 bases at V and 4 bases at J, with 15 bases between the two ends. CDR1 and CDR2 from the germline V gene are SGHRS and YFSETQ. Written as DNA, the CDR3 is TGCGCCAGCAGCTTAACCTCAACAGGAAGCTATGGCTACACCTTC. Its translation is CASSLTSTGSYGYTF.

The chain joins TRBV24-1 to TRBJ2-3; D possibly corresponds to TRBD1 (6 bases). Germline CDR1 reads KGHDR; CDR2 reads SFDVKD. The CDR3 sequence is 14 residues long. Trimming took off 0 bases at V and 7 bases at J, with 10 bases between the two ends. The CDR3 region is CATSDLTTGNTQYF. The CDR3 bases are TGTGCCACCAGTGATTTGACTACAGGGAATACGCAGTATTTT.

The chain has TRBV19 and TRBJ1-1, with a weak D call TRBD1 (6 bases). Germline lookup yields CDR1 LNHDA and CDR2 SQIVND (reference sequence). Trimming cost V 2 bases and J 10 bases, with 11 bases left between them. The CDR3 sequence is 12 residues long. CDR3 DNA: TGTGCCAGTAGTATACGACAGGTCGGAGCTTTCTTT. Residues: CASSIRQVGAFF.

This clone was counted a single time. The chain links TRBV7-2 to TRBJ2-1; D not resolved. V lost 7 bases to trimming and J lost 0 bases, with 19 bases between them. The CDR3 length is 17 residues. In germline, CDR1 is SGHTA, CDR2 FQGNSA. CDR3: CASTKMPTSVSYNEQFF. In nucleotides, the CDR3 is TGTGCCAGCACCAAAATGCCCACCTCGGTCTCCTACAATGAGCAGTTCTTC.

The V call is TRBV2, the J call TRBJ2-1; possibly TRBD2 for D (6 bases). The CDR3 is 14 residues long. Trimming pared 6 bases from V and 0 bases from J, leaving 9 bases between. CDR1 SNHLY and CDR2 FYNNEI come from the germline V gene. CDR3 nucleotides: TGTGCCAGCAGAGGGACTTTCTCCTACAATGAGCAGTTCTTC. This translates into CASRGTFSYNEQFF.

This chain uses TRBV6-6 with TRBJ2-7; D is ambiguous. Between the trimmed V and J ends, which lost 4 bases and 3 bases, there was a span of 10 bases. The CDR3 loop spans 13 amino acids. The V gene's germline CDR1 is MNHNY and CDR2 SVGAGI (reference sequence). The CDR3 loop is CASSSIRHYEQYF. Written as DNA, the CDR3 is TGTGCCAGCAGTTCTATACGCCACTACGAGCAGTACTTC.

The chain is built from TRBV10-3 and TRBJ1-6; D remains unclear. V lost 0 bases and J 9 bases, leaving 9 bases between the germline ends. CDR3 size: 14 residues. Looked up from germline, CDR1 is ENHRY and CDR2 is SYGVKD. Here the CDR3 DNA reads TGTGCCATCAGTGAGTCGAGCGGGGTTTCACCCCTCCACTTT. The encoded protein is CAISESSGVSPLHF.

The chain couples TRBV5-4 to TRBJ2-1; 10 bases match TRBD1. Trimming at V came to 3 bases and at J to 7 bases, leaving 7 bases not matched to a gene. This CDR3 contains 15 residues. Germline-derived CDR1 and CDR2 are SGHNT and YYREEE (reference sequence). CDR3 nucleotide sequence: TGTGCCAGCAGCTCCCGGGACAGGGGAATAAATGAGCAGTTCTTC. It translates to CASSSRDRGINEQFF.

The rearrangement joins TRBV7-2 to TRBJ1-2, with a tentative D call TRBD1 (6 bases). Per the germline V gene, CDR1 is SGHTA and CDR2 is FQGNSA. With 1 base removed from V and 4 bases from J, the gap between germline ends came to 19 bases. The CDR3 is 17 amino acids. CDR3 in DNA: TGTGCCAGCAGCTTAGTGCTTTTGGGGGGGCTAAGCTATGGCTACACCTTC. Translating gives CASSLVLLGGLSYGYTF.

The chain combines TRBV2 with TRBJ1-4, with D perhaps TRBD1 (6 bases). This CDR3 is 13 amino acids long. V was pared by 6 bases and J by 6 bases, with 11 bases between. CDR1 and CDR2 from the germline V gene are SNHLY and FYNNEI. The chain's CDR3 is CASRGGADEKLFF. CDR3 DNA: TGTGCCAGCAGGGGGGGGGCTGATGAAAAACTGTTTTTT.

The CDR3 bases are TGTGCCAGCAGCCCAGGTGGCAGAAGTTTCACAGATACGCAGTATTTT. This gives the protein CASSPGGRSFTDTQYF. The chain uses TRBV9 and TRBJ2-3; D not certain. V was shortened by 4 bases and J by 2 bases, with 17 bases between the two germline ends. The CDR3 is 16 residues long. Germline CDR1 is SGDLS and CDR2 is YYNGEE.

V is TRBV2 and J is TRBJ2-7, with a tentative D call TRBD2 (6 bases). CDR1 and CDR2 (germline): SNHLY, FYNNEI. Trimming stripped 9 bases from V and 7 bases from J, with 19 bases between. This CDR3 region has 13 residues. This CDR3 is CASLRDSVGEQYF. The CDR3 coding sequence is TGTGCCAGTCTCCGGGACTCCGTGGGGGAGCAGTACTTC.

This chain uses TRBV15 with TRBJ2-3; 8 nucleotides line up with TRBD2. The ends lost 6 bases at V and 3 bases at J; junction bases unmatched: 14. The CDR3 loop spans 17 amino acids. CDR1 LNHNV and CDR2 YYDKDF come from the germline V gene (reference sequence). CDR3 in DNA: TGTGCCACCAGTCGCCCCTATCCAGCGGGGGATACAGATACGCAGTATTTT. It is translated as CATSRPYPAGDTDTQYF.

This chain joins TRBV9 and TRBJ2-2; possibly TRBD1 for D (5 bases). This CDR3 has 14 residues. Per germline, CDR1 SGDLS and CDR2 YYNGEE. Trimming shortened V by 3 bases and J by 8 bases, and 14 bases separated the two germline ends. The CDR3 DNA reads as TGTGCCAGCAGCGGAGACGCAAGGGGAGGGGAGCTGTTTTTT. Translating gives CASSGDARGGELFF.

CDR3 nucleotides: TGTGCCAGCAGCTTGGTTACAGGTAGTGGCTACACCTTC. Translation gives CASSLVTGSGYTF. The chain has TRBV5-6 and TRBJ1-2, with a weak D call TRBD1 (5 bases). Trimming took off 0 bases at V and 7 bases at J, with 10 bases between the two ends. Germline V gives CDR1 SGHDT, CDR2 YYEEEE. This CDR3 has 13 residues.

This rearrangement joins TRBV11-2 to TRBJ1-1; D ambiguous. V lost 3 bases and J lost 7, with 12 bases in between. Looked up from germline, CDR1 is SGHAT and CDR2 is FQNNGV. The CDR3 loop spans 13 amino acids. CDR3 sequence (DNA): TGTGCCAGCAGCTTGGTTCTCAGACATGAAGCTTTCTTT. This codes for CASSLVLRHEAFF.